Below are 16 T cell receptor beta chains sequenced from a single sample in a study of glioma-infiltrating T cells after dendritic cell vaccination. The method was immunoSEQ multiplex PCR; TCRdb's version includes in-frame clones alone and lacks a portion of them. Of approximately 24,000 clones in the sample, just under 90% were seen once. Time point indicated: after dendritic cell vaccination, including at tumor progression/relapse. Sequenced here: blood, sampled after dendritic cell vaccination. These receptors were taken from a human donor with glioblastoma.

The chain carries TRBV18 and TRBJ1-2, with a tentative D call TRBD1 (6 bases). Trimming removed 2 bases at V and 2 bases at J, with 18 bases between. CDR3 size: 17 residues. Per germline, CDR1 KGHSH and CDR2 LQKENI. DNA for the CDR3: TGTGCCAGCTCACCAGGGGGCAGGGGCAGGAGGAACTATGGCTACACCTTC. Translation gives CASSPGGRGRRNYGYTF.

This rearrangement joins TRBV29-1 to TRBJ1-1, with D perhaps matching TRBD1 (6 bases). Between the trimmed V and J ends, which lost 5 bases and 4 bases, there was a span of 14 bases. Germline CDR1 SQVTM, CDR2 ANQGSEA. The CDR3 sequence is 13 residues long. Here the CDR3 DNA reads TGCAGCGTTACTCAGGGGACGGGCACTGAAGCTTTCTTT. Translated: CSVTQGTGTEAFF.

The chain carries TRBV25-1 and TRBJ1-4; possibly TRBD1 for D (6 bases). Germline V gene sequence: CDR1 MGHDK, CDR2 SYGVNS. This CDR3 is built from 14 residues. V was pared by 6 bases and J by 6 bases, with 14 bases between. CDR3 DNA: TGTGCCAGCAGCGCATGGGGGCAGGATGAAAAACTGTTTTTT. This gives the protein CASSAWGQDEKLFF.

This clone turned up a few times. V and J are TRBV6-5 and TRBJ1-5; D uncertain. The CDR3 runs to 13 residues. V lost 7 bases, J lost 5 bases, and 12 bases lay in between. Germline V gene data show CDR1 as MNHEY and CDR2 as SVGAGI. In nucleotides, the CDR3 is TGTGCCAGCATTCGGACCGGGGATCAGCCCCAGCATTTT. Protein sequence: CASIRTGDQPQHF.

This clone was observed once. The V gene is TRBV2, the J gene TRBJ2-5; D perhaps matches TRBD2 (5 bases). The CDR3 totals 13 residues. Trimming shortened V by 7 bases and J by 3 bases, and 12 bases separated the two germline ends. The V gene's germline CDR1 is SNHLY and CDR2 FYNNEI. CDR3 bases: TGTGCCAGCAACTGGCGGGTGGAAGAGACCCAGTACTTC. Residues: CASNWRVEETQYF.

The table lists this clone with a count of one. The rearrangement uses TRBV11-2 and TRBJ1-1, with 9 positions matching TRBD1. CDR3 size: 15 residues. Unmatched junction bases numbered 4, after V lost 5 bases and J lost 0 bases. Germline CDR1 SGHAT, CDR2 FQNNGV. For the CDR3, the DNA is TGTGCCAGCAGCGGGACAGGGAGGGTGAACACTGAAGCTTTCTTT. This translates into CASSGTGRVNTEAFF.

This clone was seen a few times. The chain recombines TRBV2 with TRBJ2-3; TRBD2 agrees at 8 bases. Trimming at V came to 6 bases and at J to 2 bases, leaving 7 bases not matched to a gene. CDR1 and CDR2 (germline): SNHLY, FYNNEI. This CDR3 has 15 amino acids. CDR3 loop: CASSAGLALTDTQYF. DNA of the CDR3: TGTGCCAGCAGCGCTGGACTAGCTCTCACAGATACGCAGTATTTT. The whole variable domain, remainder taken from reference TRBV2 and TRBJ2-3, is EPEVTQTPSHQVTQMGQEVILRCVPISNHLYFYWYRQILGQKVEFLVSFYNNEISEKSEIFDDQFSVERPDGSNFTLKIRSTKLEDSAMYFCASSAGLALTDTQYFGPGTRLTVL.

The chain combines TRBV5-1 with TRBJ2-5, with D maybe TRBD1 (6 bases). The germline V and J ends were trimmed by 4 bases and 5 bases, with 12 bases remaining between them. This CDR3 has 13 residues. In germline, CDR1 is SGHRS, CDR2 YFSETQ. The CDR3: CASSEQGLETQYF. CDR3 DNA sequence: TGCGCCAGCAGCGAACAGGGTCTTGAGACCCAGTACTTC.

Only one count was recorded for this clone. This rearrangement joins TRBV25-1 to TRBJ1-1, with a weak D call TRBD1 (6 bases). Germline CDR1 is MGHDK and CDR2 is SYGVNS. Trimming took off 1 base at V and 8 bases at J, with 8 bases between the two ends. The CDR3 loop spans 12 amino acids. The DNA of the CDR3 is TGTGCCAGCAGTGAATGGGGGCCCGAAGCTTTCTTT. It translates to CASSEWGPEAFF.

The chain combines TRBV6-5 with TRBJ2-3, with 13 bases fitting TRBD2. Unmatched junction bases numbered 4, after V lost 6 bases and J lost 4 bases. This CDR3 spans 15 amino acids. The germline gives CDR1 MNHEY, CDR2 SVGAGI. CDR3 amino acids: CASRTSGGAADTQYF. CDR3 DNA: TGTGCCAGCAGAACTAGCGGGGGGGCCGCAGATACGCAGTATTTT.

The table lists this clone with a few counts. V is TRBV6-1 and J is TRBJ1-6; no definite D call. Germline lookup yields CDR1 MNHNS and CDR2 SASEGT. Deletions cut 5 bases from V and 5 bases from J, with 10 bases between. The CDR3 is 14 amino acids. The CDR3 DNA reads as TGTGCCAGCAGTCCTCGGGAGAATAATTCACCCCTCCACTTT. Its protein product is CASSPRENNSPLHF.

A few counts support this clone. The rearrangement links TRBV2 to TRBJ1-1; 7 bases agree with TRBD1. Germline trimming cut 8 bases from V and 0 bases from J; bases unmatched to any gene: 9. Germline-derived CDR1 and CDR2 are SNHLY and FYNNEI. The CDR3 totals 15 residues. The CDR3 here is CASGADRAVNTEAFF. DNA for the CDR3: TGTGCCAGCGGAGCCGACAGGGCAGTGAACACTGAAGCTTTCTTT.

This chain joins TRBV5-6 and TRBJ2-4; a possible D gene is TRBD2 (6 bases). The germline V gene has CDR1 SGHDT and CDR2 YYEEEE. This CDR3 spans 15 amino acids. Trimming took 0 bases from V and 9 from J, leaving 16 bases between them. CDR3 region: CASSLAGRASGIQYF. The DNA for the CDR3 is TGTGCCAGCAGCTTGGCCGGGAGAGCGTCGGGCATTCAGTACTTC.

Here the CDR3 reads CASSAGQNTDTQYF. CDR3 bases: TGCGCCAGCAGCGCGGGACAGAACACAGATACGCAGTATTTT. The J gene is TRBJ2-3, the V gene TRBV5-1; D might be TRBD1 (7 bases). The CDR3 has 14 residues. V shed 4 bases and J shed 2 bases, with 11 bases lying between them. CDR1 and CDR2 (germline): SGHRS, YFSETQ.

This clone was observed a single time. The chain carries TRBV2 and TRBJ1-1; D unclear. V lost 1 base to trimming and J lost 3 bases, with 12 bases between them. This CDR3 region has 15 residues. Germline V gives CDR1 SNHLY, CDR2 FYNNEI. CDR3 region: CASSEVGVKDTEAFF. The CDR3 coding sequence is TGTGCCAGCAGTGAAGTCGGGGTAAAGGACACTGAAGCTTTCTTT. The whole variable domain, filled in from reference TRBV2 and TRBJ1-1, reads EPEVTQTPSHQVTQMGQEVILRCVPISNHLYFYWYRQILGQKVEFLVSFYNNEISEKSEIFDDQFSVERPDGSNFTLKIRSTKLEDSAMYFCASSEVGVKDTEAFFGQGTRLTVV.

This sequence joins TRBV5-1 and TRBJ1-5; 9 bases are a match to TRBD1. This CDR3 is 15 amino acids long. V dropped 3 bases and J dropped 2; count of bases not matched to a gene: 3. Germline loops: CDR1 SGHRS, CDR2 YFSETQ. Here the CDR3 reads CASSWTGEGNQPQHF. The CDR3 DNA reads TGCGCCAGCAGCTGGACAGGGGAGGGCAATCAGCCCCAGCATTTT.